The 10 T cell receptor beta chains in this list originate from one sample, sequenced in a study of T-cell memory formation after mild COVID-19. MiXCR was run by TCRdb on the 5' RACE reads, yielding one entry per CDR3 protein. The sample carries roughly 620,000 distinct CDR3 sequences, about a sixth recorded once. Material for sequencing was PBMCs or a T cell subset sorted from them (not recorded which). These TCRs come from an adult woman who had mild COVID-19 (a few samples of this study predate the infection). Cell type and time point are not known.

The chain joins TRBV3-1 to TRBJ2-1; 12 positions agree with TRBD2. The CDR3 spans 18 residues. Germline CDR1 reads LGHDT; CDR2 reads YNNKEL (reference sequence). The ends lost 3 bases at V and 6 bases at J; junction bases unmatched: 12. CDR3 sequence reads: CASSHLGRLAGDRNEQFF. In DNA form, the CDR3 reads TGTGCCAGCAGCCATTTGGGGCGACTAGCGGGAGATCGCAATGAGCAGTTCTTC.

The table lists this clonotype with many counts. The rearrangement links TRBV4-1 to TRBJ2-7; 10 positions agree with TRBD1. The CDR3 extends over 17 amino acids. The germline V gene encodes CDR1 MGHRA and CDR2 YSYEKL. J was trimmed by 5 bases and V by 5 bases; bases with no gene match: 15. The DNA of the CDR3 is TGCGCCAGCAGCTTAAGTTGGACAGGGGGGGCAATCGACGAGCAGTACTTC. This sequence encodes CASSLSWTGGAIDEQYF.

There are a few counts of this clonotype. The V and J genes are TRBV7-9 and TRBJ1-5; TRBD1 might be the D (5 bases). CDR1 is SEHNR, CDR2 FQNEAQ, per germline (reference sequence). Trimming removed 5 bases at V and 5 bases at J, with 7 bases between. The CDR3 is 12 amino acids. The CDR3 nucleotides read TGTGCCAGCAGCCGCAGGGATCAGCCCCAGCATTTT. It encodes CASSRRDQPQHF.

A few counts support this clonotype. The chain employs TRBV6-5 and TRBJ1-1, with a possible D match to TRBD1 (5 bases). Germline V gene lookup returns CDR1 MNHEY and CDR2 SVGAGI. This CDR3 region has 17 residues. With 4 bases removed from V and 0 bases from J, the gap between germline ends came to 18 bases. The CDR3: CASSSSPPPGLNTEAFF. DNA for the CDR3: TGTGCCAGCAGTTCCTCCCCCCCGCCGGGACTGAACACTGAAGCTTTCTTT.

The rearrangement links TRBV2 to TRBJ1-4; possible D gene TRBD1, 5 bases. Deletions cut 6 bases from V and 4 bases from J, with 15 bases between. Germline V CDR1 and CDR2: SNHLY, FYNNEI. The CDR3 covers 15 residues. CDR3 coding DNA: TGTGCCAGCAGCCTCCCCGGGACCCTTAATGAAAAACTGTTTTTT. Translating it yields CASSLPGTLNEKLFF. The variable domain in full, completed from reference TRBV2 and TRBJ1-4, reads EPEVTQTPSHQVTQMGQEVILRCVPISNHLYFYWYRQILGQKVEFLVSFYNNEISEKSEIFDDQFSVERPDGSNFTLKIRSTKLEDSAMYFCASSLPGTLNEKLFFGSGTQLSVL.

This clonotype was observed a few times. The chain has TRBV12-3 or TRBV12-4 and TRBJ1-2; the D is unclear. CDR3 size: 12 residues. Between the trimmed V and J ends, which lost 0 bases and 5 bases, there was a span of 4 bases. CDR3: CASSLATYGYTF. In nucleotides, the CDR3 is TGTGCCAGCAGTTTAGCTACATATGGCTACACCTTC.

The sample holds a few counts of this clonotype. The gene calls are TRBV6-1 and TRBJ1-4, with 10 bases aligning to TRBD1. After removal of 5 bases from V and 7 bases from J, the junction contained 7 bases not matched to a gene. The CDR3 is 15 amino acids. CDR1 is MNHNS and CDR2 is SASEGT in the germline V gene. CDR3 loop: CASSIRQGAGEKLFF. The CDR3 DNA follows: TGTGCCAGCAGTATACGACAGGGGGCAGGTGAAAAACTGTTTTTT.

The chain uses TRBV3-1 and TRBJ2-5, with 14 nucleotides matching TRBD2. This CDR3 contains 18 residues. The V segment lost 0 bases and the J segment 5 bases; nucleotides outside the gene matches: 8. The germline gives CDR1 LGHDT, CDR2 YNNKEL (reference sequence). For the CDR3, the DNA is TGTGCCAGCAGCCAAGATTGGGGACTAGCGGGGGCGGCGGAGACCCAGTACTTC. Protein product: CASSQDWGLAGAAETQYF.

The chain joins TRBV4-2 to TRBJ2-2, with TRBD2 identical over 11 bases. CDR3 length: 16 residues. V shed 0 bases, J shed 6 bases, and the junction held 3 bases outside the gene matches. The germline V gene encodes CDR1 LGHNA and CDR2 YNFKEQ. In nucleotides, the CDR3 is TGTGCCAGCAGCCAAGATAAACTAGCGGGAGCCGGGGAGCTGTTTTTT. Translated, it gives CASSQDKLAGAGELFF.

The chain joins TRBV7-6 to TRBJ2-7; the D gene is possibly TRBD2 (6 bases). Trimming left V 0 bases short and J 6 bases short, with 12 bases between. Germline V gene sequence: CDR1 SGHVS, CDR2 FNYEAQ. The CDR3 runs 14 residues. The CDR3 loop is CASSLAGLGGEQYF. The CDR3 DNA sequence: TGTGCCAGCAGCTTAGCGGGTCTCGGGGGCGAGCAGTACTTC.